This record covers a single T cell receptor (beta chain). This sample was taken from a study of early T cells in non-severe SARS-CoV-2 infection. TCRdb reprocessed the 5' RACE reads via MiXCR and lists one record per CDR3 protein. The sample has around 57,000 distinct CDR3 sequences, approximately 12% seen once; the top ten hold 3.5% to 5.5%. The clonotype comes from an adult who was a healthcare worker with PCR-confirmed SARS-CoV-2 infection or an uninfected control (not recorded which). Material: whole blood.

The CDR3 loop is CASSQPSQRAEQFF. Written as DNA, the CDR3 is TGCGCCAGCAGCCAACCTTCCCAGCGGGCTGAGCAGTTCTTC. The V and J genes are TRBV4-3 and TRBJ2-1; D is possibly TRBD2 (6 bases). Germline CDR1 reads LGHNA; CDR2 reads YSLEER. V lost 2 bases and J lost 9, with 14 bases in between. The CDR3 extends over 14 amino acids.